This T cell receptor beta chain appears in the sequencing data of a study of cytomegalovirus exposure and HLA in healthy donors. 13 Jbeta primers and 60 Vbeta primers were used for the PCR. Measured with immunoSEQ multiplex PCR; TCRdb has only the in-frame clones, and not every one. The sample consists of some 70,000 clones, about 76% of them appearing once. The sequenced material came from PBMCs. This clonotype was sampled from a man in his late teens or twenties in good health and CMV-seronegative.

CDR3 region: CASSQDRASYGYTF. The CDR3, as DNA: TGCGCCAGCAGCCAAGACAGGGCTTCCTATGGCTACACCTTC. The gene calls are TRBV4-3 and TRBJ1-2; weak D call: TRBD1 (5 bases). The CDR3 spans 14 residues. In germline, CDR1 is LGHNA, CDR2 YSLEER. V was clipped by 0 bases and J by 4 bases, with 9 bases between them.